Listed here are 12 T cell receptor beta chains from one sample, sequenced in a study of T cell repertoires in cytomegalovirus infection (dated by TCRdb to between 2018 and 2021). Sequencing relied on an Illumina HiSeq 1500. TCRdb redid the processing of the public reads, applying fastp at Q25 and MiXCR, and retained in-frame beta chains. Each record represents a unique CDR3 protein, reported with the most common genes and DNA among its rows. This sample holds 200,000 to 300,000 distinct CDR3 sequences; about 12% were observed only once. 1.6% of the sample is taken by the ten largest. Sequencing was done on a sample of PBMCs. Receptor source: a human donor in good health (CMV status not recorded). Some clones in this sample may be carry-over from other donors' samples.

This clonotype has at least ten counts. V is TRBV7-2 and J is TRBJ1-6; maybe TRBD1 (5 bases). Germline CDR1 and CDR2: SGHTA and FQGNSA. V was cut by 2 bases and J by 3 bases, with 11 bases left in between. The CDR3 is 16 residues long. DNA of the CDR3: TGTGCCAGCAGCTTACAACAGGCGAGCTATAATTCACCCCTCCACTTT. It yields the protein CASSLQQASYNSPLHF. Full variable domain (remainder filled in from reference TRBV7-2 and TRBJ1-6): GAGVSQSPSNKVTEKGKDVELRCDPISGHTALYWYRQSLGQGLEFLIYFQGNSAPDKSGLPSDRFSAERTGGSVSTLTIQRTQQEDSAVYLCASSLQQASYNSPLHFGNGTRLTVT.

This clonotype was seen many times. This chain uses TRBV7-2 with TRBJ2-3, with D uncertain. Germline assignment: CDR1 SGHTA and CDR2 FQGNSA. V lost 5 bases to trimming and J lost 3 bases, with 6 bases between them. The CDR3 is 12 amino acids. This chain's CDR3 is CASSPTTDTQYF. CDR3 DNA: TGTGCCAGCAGCCCCACAACAGATACGCAGTATTTT.

Ten or more counts support this clonotype. The chain has TRBV7-2 and TRBJ2-3, with D possibly matching TRBD2 (6 bases). The germline CDR1 and CDR2 sequences are SGHTA and FQGNSA. The germline V and J ends were trimmed by 4 bases and 2 bases, with 22 bases remaining between them. This CDR3 has 18 amino acids. DNA of the CDR3: TGTGCCAGCAGCTCCCACAGGCGGGGCGCGCTTCCCACAGATACGCAGTATTTT. Protein: CASSSHRRGALPTDTQYF. Based on the CDR3 plus reference TRBV7-2 and TRBJ2-3, the full variable domain is GAGVSQSPSNKVTEKGKDVELRCDPISGHTALYWYRQSLGQGLEFLIYFQGNSAPDKSGLPSDRFSAERTGGSVSTLTIQRTQQEDSAVYLCASSSHRRGALPTDTQYFGPGTRLTVL.

The table lists this clonotype with many counts. The rearrangement joins TRBV20-1 to TRBJ1-5; D is unresolved. The CDR3 consists of 13 residues. Germline loops: CDR1 DFQATT, CDR2 SNEGSKA (reference sequence). The V gene lost 1 base and the J gene lost 1 base, with 5 bases spanning the gap. This CDR3 is CSARVGSNQPQHF. The CDR3 nucleotides read TGCAGTGCTAGAGTGGGAAGCAATCAGCCCCAGCATTTT.

This clonotype was observed many times. V is TRBV7-2 and J is TRBJ2-2; perhaps TRBD1 as D (6 bases). Trimming took 3 bases from V and 5 from J, leaving 16 bases between them. The CDR3 totals 16 residues. CDR1 is SGHTA and CDR2 is FQGNSA in the germline V gene. In nucleotides, the CDR3 is TGTGCCAGCAGCTTGACTTCGGACAGATCAACCGGGGAGCTGTTTTTT. Translation gives CASSLTSDRSTGELFF.

With respect to this clonotype: The CDR3 end shows no conserved phenylalanine or tryptophan, and so a read error is likely. The limits of the CDR3 on the DNA are not certain, so only TCRdb's listed CDR3 is given. The rearrangement joins TRBV12-3 or TRBV12-4 to TRBJ1-6. The CDR3 totals 14 residues, both ends included. The CDR3: CASSLPGQNSPPHL.

In this sample, this clonotype turned up many times. The V gene is TRBV7-3, the J gene TRBJ1-1; 7 nucleotides align to TRBD1. J was trimmed by 0 bases and V by 5 bases; bases with no gene match: 6. Germline CDR1 and CDR2: SGHTA and FQGTGA. The CDR3 totals 15 residues. This chain's CDR3 is CASSPGTAMNTEAFF. Written as DNA, the CDR3 is TGTGCCAGCAGCCCCGGGACAGCCATGAACACTGAAGCTTTCTTT.

At least ten counts were recorded for this clonotype. The rearrangement uses TRBV7-2 and TRBJ1-1, with D perhaps TRBD1 (5 bases). CDR3 size: 14 residues. Germline values: CDR1 SGHTA, CDR2 FQGNSA. With 1 base removed from V and 7 bases from J, the gap between germline ends came to 13 bases. The CDR3 loop reads CASSLDPGSGEAFF. The CDR3 bases are TGTGCCAGCAGCTTAGACCCAGGGTCGGGTGAAGCTTTCTTT. The variable domain in full, completed from reference TRBV7-2 and TRBJ1-1, reads GAGVSQSPSNKVTEKGKDVELRCDPISGHTALYWYRQSLGQGLEFLIYFQGNSAPDKSGLPSDRFSAERTGGSVSTLTIQRTQQEDSAVYLCASSLDPGSGEAFFGQGTRLTVV.

This clonotype was seen many times. This chain joins TRBV7-2 and TRBJ1-2, with D unresolved. This CDR3 spans 14 amino acids. Germline lookup yields CDR1 SGHTA and CDR2 FQGNSA. Trimming removed 4 bases from V and 5 bases from J, with 14 bases in between. The CDR3 region is CASSSGGVPYGYTF. The DNA for the CDR3 is TGTGCCAGCAGCTCCGGTGGGGTACCGTATGGCTACACCTTC.

This clonotype was counted many times. This chain connects TRBV28 to TRBJ1-1; maybe TRBD1 (6 bases). With 8 bases removed from V and 3 bases from J, the gap between germline ends came to 19 bases. The CDR3 length is 15 residues. Germline assignment: CDR1 MDHEN and CDR2 SYDVKM. CDR3 protein: CASGRRRAGDTEAFF. The CDR3 region has the DNA TGTGCCAGCGGACGGCGGAGGGCAGGGGACACTGAAGCTTTCTTT.

As concerns this clonotype: This could be a read error, since a much larger clone is one nucleotide away. This chain links TRBV7-2 with TRBJ2-3; TRBD2 matches at 7 bases. Germline CDR1 reads SGHTA; CDR2 reads FQGNSA. The CDR3 has 16 residues. The CDR3 DNA follows: TGTGCCAGCGGCTTGGGGGGGGGGGGGGGGGCAGATACGCAGTATTTT. It codes for CASGLGGGGGADTQYF. The full variable domain, in which reference TRBV7-2 and TRBJ2-3 provide the parts outside the CDR3, is GAGVSQSPSNKVTEKGKDVELRCDPISGHTALYWYRQSLGQGLEFLIYFQGNSAPDKSGLPSDRFSAERTGGSVSTLTIQRTQQEDSAVYLCASGLGGGGGADTQYFGPGTRLTVL.

This clonotype was seen a few times. The chain employs TRBV24-1 and TRBJ2-6; 7 nucleotides match TRBD1. V shed 4 bases, J shed 3 bases, and the junction held 11 bases outside the gene matches. The CDR3 totals 18 residues. CDR1 and CDR2 from the germline V gene are KGHDR and SFDVKD. The CDR3 protein is CATSDPGTAAGGANVLTF. The DNA for the CDR3 is TGTGCCACCAGTGACCCCGGGACAGCCGCCGGTGGGGCCAACGTCCTGACTTTC.